A selection of T cell receptor beta chains follows, all from one sample in a study of PD-1 blockade in classical Hodgkin lymphoma. Clones were sequenced by immunoSEQ multiplex PCR, and TCRdb holds only the in-frame ones, with some missing. The sample carries about 21,000 clones, about 80% recorded once. The sequencing sample was made of CD4+ T cells from blood. The origin of the receptors is a human donor with classical Hodgkin lymphoma. The CDR3 runs from the conserved cysteine through the conserved F or W. Fields, in order: V gene, J gene, CDR3 protein.

TRBV27	TRBJ1-1	CASSLPPGGANTEAFF
TRBV5-1	TRBJ1-1	CASSFTANTEAFF
TRBV18	TRBJ2-1	CASSPGQQGTSHPKFF
TRBV25-1	TRBJ1-6	CASSEDRGNSPLHF
TRBV29-1	TRBJ1-5	CSVVIGTGLSNQPQHF
TRBV18	TRBJ2-7	CASSPRELEFEQYF
TRBV5-1	TRBJ1-2	CASSADNSYGYTF
TRBV15	TRBJ2-3	CATSRTPGTDTQYF
TRBV28	TRBJ1-1	CASSSPPEGTEAFF
TRBV28	TRBJ1-5	CASSFGQGGQPQHF
TRBV27	TRBJ2-3	CASSPKRASAVYTQYF
TRBV5-1	TRBJ2-5	CASSTGGETQYF
TRBV4-2	TRBJ2-3	CASSQNILTDTQYF
TRBV28	TRBJ2-2	CASTGFGRTFPTGELFF
TRBV6-5	TRBJ1-6	CASSYSGLGNSPLHF
TRBV9	TRBJ2-1	CASSVQGIEQFF
TRBV7-3	TRBJ2-1	CASSQGGEQFF
TRBV6-1	TRBJ1-5	CASSDTRNQPQHF
TRBV7-2	TRBJ2-5	CASSWTMAVQETQYF
TRBV28	TRBJ2-7	CASSRAGSYEQYF
TRBV7-2	TRBJ2-3	CASSPGTGGYDTQYF
TRBV18	TRBJ2-7	CASSPRLAGAGEQYF
TRBV27	TRBJ2-1	CASSLREGRDEQFF
TRBV25-1	TRBJ1-3	CASTGPRWDTIYF
TRBV28	TRBJ2-7	CASRGTDLSYEQYF
TRBV6-6	TRBJ2-7	CASSYTPGTVPEQYF
TRBV5-5	TRBJ2-7	CASSSPRGGTPPYEQYF
TRBV5-1	TRBJ2-5	CASSLVGLAGETQYF
TRBV5-4	TRBJ2-1	CASSRSGGQYDEQFF
TRBV21-1	TRBJ1-2	CASSNLNYGYTF
TRBV9	TRBJ2-3	CASSVGALAGAADTQYF
TRBV7-8	TRBJ1-5	CASSQRQGRGNQPQHF
TRBV10-1	TRBJ2-3	CASSPPTVDAITDTQYF
TRBV25-1	TRBJ2-7	CASSDSSGGNSYEQYF
TRBV19	TRBJ1-1	CASTLTGYTEAFF
TRBV27	TRBJ1-2	CASSARDGRGFYGYTF
TRBV25-1	TRBJ2-7	CASSEYGHSYEQYF
TRBV25-1	TRBJ1-1	CASSNMWDNTEAFF
TRBV18	TRBJ1-3	CASSTRQGRNTIYF
TRBV10-1	TRBJ2-2	CASSELAGGGELFF
TRBV28	TRBJ2-1	CASTGGGSYNEQFF
TRBV28	TRBJ2-7	CASSLGGRWYEQYF
TRBV18	TRBJ1-5	CASSPQGGGNQPQHF
TRBV28	TRBJ1-2	CASSLTGTSYGYTF
TRBV5-1	TRBJ2-1	CASSFGGGFSYNEQFF